One sample yielded the 2 T cell receptor beta chains listed below, sequenced in a study of CD8+CD57+ T cells in acquired aplastic anemia. CDR3 and TCR beta VDJ profiling relied on a genomic DNA template. TCRdb re-called the reads with MiXCR, one entry per CDR3 protein. There are some 180,000 distinct CDR3 sequences in the sample; approximately 45% occur only once, and around 2.9% lies in the top ten. Sequenced: sorted CD4+, CD8+, or CD8+CD57+ T cells (not recorded which) from PBMCs. These receptors were taken from a human donor in good health.

This clonotype appeared many times. The chain carries TRBV20-1 and TRBJ2-7; 9 bases are shared with TRBD2. The V segment lost 1 base and the J segment 3 bases; nucleotides outside the gene matches: 4. Germline V lookup: CDR1 DFQATT, CDR2 SNEGSKA (reference sequence). The length of the CDR3 is 14 residues. In nucleotides, the CDR3 is TGCAGTGCTAGAGTGGCGGGAGGGTTCTACGAGCAGTACTTC. Amino acids: CSARVAGGFYEQYF.

In its sample, this clonotype was seen a few times. The genes are TRBV28 and TRBJ2-7; no clear D. In germline, CDR1 is MDHEN, CDR2 SYDVKM. The CDR3 is made up of 15 amino acids. The V end lost 6 bases, the J end lost 2 bases, and 17 bases lay between the germline ends. CDR3 in DNA: TGTGCCAGCAGCTATGGTTCTCGCAAGGCCTACGAGCAGTACTTC. Its protein is CASSYGSRKAYEQYF. The full variable domain, with the rest looked up from reference TRBV28 and TRBJ2-7, is DVKVTQSSRYLVKRTGEKVFLECVQDMDHENMFWYRQDPGLGLRLIYFSYDVKMKEKGDIPEGYSVSREKKERFSLILESASTNQTSMYLCASSYGSRKAYEQYFGPGTRLTVT.